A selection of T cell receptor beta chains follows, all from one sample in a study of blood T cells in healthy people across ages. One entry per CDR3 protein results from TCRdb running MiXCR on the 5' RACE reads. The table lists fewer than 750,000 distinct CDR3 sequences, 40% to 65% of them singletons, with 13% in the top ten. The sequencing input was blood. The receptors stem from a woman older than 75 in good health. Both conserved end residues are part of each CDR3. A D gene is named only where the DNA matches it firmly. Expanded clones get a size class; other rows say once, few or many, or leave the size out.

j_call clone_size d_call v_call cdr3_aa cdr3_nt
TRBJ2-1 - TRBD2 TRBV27 CASSLTSGSHNEQFF TGTGCCAGCAGTCTCACTAGCGGGAGCCACAATGAGCAGTTCTTC
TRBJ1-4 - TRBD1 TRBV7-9 CASSLSYGQAEEKLFF TGTGCCAGCAGCTTGAGTTACGGACAGGCTGAAGAAAAACTGTTTTTT
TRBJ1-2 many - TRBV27 CASSGGWMGQDRSDKYGYTF TGTGCCAGCAGTGGGGGCTGGATGGGGCAAGACCGCTCAGACAAATATGGCTACACCTTC
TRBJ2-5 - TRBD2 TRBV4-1 CASSQLRASGKETQYF TGCGCCAGCAGCCAACTTCGGGCTAGCGGCAAAGAGACCCAGTACTTC
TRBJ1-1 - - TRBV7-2 CASSLAYRLNTEAFF TGTGCCAGCAGCTTAGCGTACAGGTTGAACACTGAAGCTTTCTTT
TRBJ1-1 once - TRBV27 CASSRHPARGTEAFF TGTGCCAGCAGTCGCCATCCCGCGAGGGGCACTGAAGCTTTCTTT
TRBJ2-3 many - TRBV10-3 CAISPSGSSADTQYF TGTGCCATCAGCCCATCAGGGAGTTCTGCAGATACGCAGTATTTT
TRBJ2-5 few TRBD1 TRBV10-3 CAISDRQGNFQETQYF TGTGCCATCAGTGACCGACAGGGTAACTTTCAAGAGACCCAGTACTTC
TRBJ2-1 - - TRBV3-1 CASSHMGEQFF TGTGCCAGCAGTCATATGGGTGAGCAGTTCTTC
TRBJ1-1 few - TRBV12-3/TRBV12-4 CASSSPGDTEAFF TGTGCCAGCAGTTCCCCAGGGGATACTGAAGCTTTCTTT
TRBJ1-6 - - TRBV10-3 CAISAGGPIGDSPLHF TGTGCCATCTCAGCCGGGGGCCCGATCGGGGATTCACCCCTCCACTTT
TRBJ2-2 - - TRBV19 CASSATLTGELFF TGTGCCAGTAGTGCTACACTCACCGGGGAGCTGTTTTTT
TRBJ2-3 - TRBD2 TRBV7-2 CASSLYGGRMDTQYF TGTGCCAGCAGCTTATATGGCGGGAGGATGGATACGCAGTATTTT
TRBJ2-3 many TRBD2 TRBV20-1 CSASPKTGTRKYF TGCAGTGCTAGTCCTAAAACCGGGACTAGAAAGTATTTT
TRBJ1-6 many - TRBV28 CASTPWAGDNSPLHF TGTGCCAGCACCCCGTGGGCAGGAGATAATTCACCCCTCCACTTT
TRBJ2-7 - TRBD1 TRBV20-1 CSARGLTGSSNEQYF TGCAGTGCTAGAGGGTTGACAGGGTCGTCCAACGAGCAGTACTTC
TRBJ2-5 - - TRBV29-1 CSVVVGAETQYF TGCAGCGTTGTTGTGGGCGCAGAGACCCAGTACTTC
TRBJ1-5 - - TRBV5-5 CASSLIAETNQPQHF TGTGCCAGCAGCTTGATTGCGGAAACTAATCAGCCCCAGCATTTT
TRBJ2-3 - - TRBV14 CASSQDTSVDTQYF TGTGCCAGCAGCCAAGATACTAGTGTGGATACGCAGTATTTT
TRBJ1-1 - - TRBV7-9 CASSLLWGDEAFF TGTGCCAGCAGCTTACTATGGGGGGATGAAGCTTTCTTT
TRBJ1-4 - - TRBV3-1 CASSPHRVATNEKLFF TGTGCCAGCAGCCCACACCGGGTCGCAACTAATGAAAAACTGTTTTTT
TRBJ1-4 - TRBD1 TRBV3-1 CASSQSGGGEKLFF TGTGCCAGCAGCCAGTCAGGGGGCGGTGAAAAACTGTTTTTT
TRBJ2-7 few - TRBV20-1 CSAEGGLRWNYEQYF TGCAGTGCTGAGGGTGGACTCCGCTGGAACTACGAGCAGTACTTC
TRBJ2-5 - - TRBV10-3 CAISKAVQETQYF TGTGCCATCAGTAAAGCGGTGCAAGAGACCCAGTACTTC
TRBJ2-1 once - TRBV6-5 CASFRVSGNEQFF TGTGCCAGCTTCAGGGTTTCAGGCAATGAGCAGTTCTTC
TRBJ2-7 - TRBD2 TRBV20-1 CSARLAGGGSEQYF TGCAGTGCTAGACTAGCGGGAGGGGGAAGCGAGCAGTACTTC
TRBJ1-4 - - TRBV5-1 CASSLSSTNEKLFF TGCGCCAGCAGCTTGAGCTCAACTAATGAAAAACTGTTTTTT
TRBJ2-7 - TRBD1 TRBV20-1 CSGAGGSYEQYF TGCAGTGGGGCAGGGGGCTCCTACGAGCAGTACTTC
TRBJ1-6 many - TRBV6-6 CASSYSWDESSPLHF TGTGCCAGCAGTTACTCGTGGGACGAAAGTTCACCCCTCCACTTT
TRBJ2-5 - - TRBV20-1 CSARAGAPRETQYF TGCAGTGCTAGAGCCGGGGCGCCAAGAGAGACCCAGTACTTC
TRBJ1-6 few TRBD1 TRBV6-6 CASRQGPNSPLHF TGTGCCAGCAGACAGGGGCCGAATTCACCCCTCCACTTT
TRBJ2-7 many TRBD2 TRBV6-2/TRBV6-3 CAAAKREYEQYF TGTGCCGCAGCTAAGCGGGAGTATGAGCAGTACTTC
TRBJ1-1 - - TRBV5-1 CASSIRTDGEAFF TGCGCCAGCAGCATCAGGACGGACGGTGAAGCTTTCTTT
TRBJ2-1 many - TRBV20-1 CSVGISEYNEQFF TGCAGTGTTGGGATCAGCGAATACAATGAGCAGTTCTTC
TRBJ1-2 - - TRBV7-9 CASSPDSYYGYTF TGTGCCAGCAGCCCGGACAGCTACTATGGCTACACCTTC
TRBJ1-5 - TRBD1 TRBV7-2 CASSLVGTGYQPQHF TGTGCCAGCAGCTTAGTGGGGACAGGCTACCAGCCCCAGCATTTT
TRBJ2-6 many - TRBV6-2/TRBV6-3 CASSYTSGANVLTF TGTGCCAGCAGTTACACCTCTGGGGCCAACGTCCTGACTTTC
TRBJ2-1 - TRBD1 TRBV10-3 CAISETGQGSEQFF TGTGCCATCAGTGAGACGGGACAGGGTAGTGAGCAGTTCTTC
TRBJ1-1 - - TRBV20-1 CSARVQGVNTEAFF TGCAGTGCTAGAGTACAGGGCGTGAACACTGAAGCTTTCTTT
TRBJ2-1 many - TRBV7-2 CASSQMKVWGDEQFF TGTGCCAGCAGCCAAATGAAGGTGTGGGGAGATGAGCAGTTCTTC
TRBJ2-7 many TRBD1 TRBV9 CASSGQGPYEQYF TGTGCCAGCAGCGGACAGGGGCCCTACGAGCAGTACTTC